The 14 T cell receptor beta chains below were found in one sample sequenced in a study of vaccination and CD4 T cells after COVID-19. No cognate antigen is known for these TCRs. Cultured CD4+ T-cell DNA underwent Oncomine TCR Beta short-read sequencing. TCRdb called the PCR reads again in MiXCR, with one record for every CDR3 protein. This table has about 15,000 distinct CDR3 sequences, 73% appearing once. Treatment described: approximately 9-day PBMC culture with coronavirus spike peptide pools or control peptides (ViraFEST assay). The specimen sequenced was CD4+ T cells from blood, cultured in vitro. Receptor source: a human donor who had recovered from COVID-19.

The V and J genes are TRBV7-2 and TRBJ1-1; D unclear. The CDR3 contains 13 residues. The ends were cut back, 2 bases at V and 5 bases at J, with 9 bases in the middle. Germline V CDR1 and CDR2: SGHTA, FQGNSA. The CDR3 is CASSLYLGTEAFF. The DNA of the CDR3 is TGTGCCAGCAGCTTATATCTAGGGACTGAAGCTTTCTTT.

This chain joins TRBV10-1 and TRBJ1-3; 8 positions agree with TRBD1. With 6 bases clipped from V and 4 bases from J, the junction kept 8 bases outside the gene matches. The CDR3 extends over 15 amino acids. Per the germline V gene, CDR1 is WNHNN and CDR2 is SYGVQD (reference sequence). The CDR3 nucleotides read TGCGCCAGCAGGAGACAGGGGAAAACCGGAAACACCATATATTTT. Amino acids: CASRRQGKTGNTIYF.

This clonotype has just a few counts. The rearrangement uses TRBV7-2 and TRBJ2-7; 10 bases are a match to TRBD2. This CDR3 has 16 amino acids. Losses at the gene ends were 5 bases for V and 1 base for J; bases not matched to a gene: 8. Germline V lookup: CDR1 SGHTA, CDR2 FQGNSA. In nucleotides, the CDR3 is TGTGCCAGCAGCCTGCTAGCGGGAGAAGGGTCCTACGAGCAGTACTTC. As protein: CASSLLAGEGSYEQYF.

This clonotype was seen once. V and J are TRBV30 and TRBJ1-1; D is unclear. Germline V gives CDR1 GTSNPN, CDR2 SVGIG (reference sequence). Trimming pared 3 bases from V and 8 bases from J, leaving 19 bases between. This CDR3 spans 14 amino acids. The DNA of the CDR3 is TGTGCCTGGAGGCACCCAAGTTTTCGGGTCGAAGCTTTCTTT. It is translated as CAWRHPSFRVEAFF.

This clonotype appeared a few times. Written as DNA, the CDR3 is TGCAGTGCTAGTAGCCTTGGAAACACCATATATTTT. This translates into CSASSLGNTIYF. The chain uses TRBV20-1 and TRBJ1-3; D uncertain. This CDR3 region has 12 residues. From germline, CDR1 is DFQATT and CDR2 SNEGSKA (reference sequence). The V gene lost 3 bases and the J gene lost 3 bases, with 6 bases spanning the gap.

The chain is built from TRBV6-1 and TRBJ2-2; TRBD2 is a possible D gene (6 bases). The germline V gene encodes CDR1 MNHNS and CDR2 SASEGT. The CDR3 has 12 amino acids. The V gene lost 10 bases and the J gene lost 6 bases, with 12 bases spanning the gap. CDR3 in amino acids: CAISRGSGELFF. CDR3 sequence (DNA): TGTGCCATCTCCCGGGGGTCCGGGGAGCTGTTTTTT.

The count of this clonotype is one. The chain is built from TRBV6-1 and TRBJ1-2; D is undetermined. CDR3 size: 14 residues. Germline assignment: CDR1 MNHNS and CDR2 SASEGT. The V gene lost 7 bases and the J gene lost 8 bases, with 20 bases spanning the gap. The CDR3 spells CASNHDGRKGGYTF. The CDR3 nucleotides read TGTGCCAGCAACCATGATGGGCGAAAAGGAGGCTACACCTTC.

The rearrangement joins TRBV27 to TRBJ2-5; perhaps D is TRBD1 or TRBD2 (5 bases each). This CDR3 comprises 13 residues. From germline, CDR1 is MNHEY and CDR2 SMNVEV (reference sequence). V gave up 10 bases and J gave up 1 base, with 13 bases separating them. The CDR3 region is CATGRDVQETQYF. The CDR3 DNA sequence: TGTGCCACCGGCCGGGACGTCCAAGAGACCCAGTACTTC.

The chain is built from TRBV15 and TRBJ2-7; D gene uncertain. The CDR3 sequence is 12 residues long. In germline, CDR1 is LNHNV, CDR2 YYDKDF (reference sequence). Trimming cost V 0 bases and J 3 bases, with 3 bases left between them. CDR3: CATSRDGYEQYF. DNA of the CDR3: TGTGCCACCAGCAGAGATGGCTACGAGCAGTACTTC.

Details on this clonotype: One end of the junction fails to match germline, which may point to a read error. The rearrangement uses TRBV28 and TRBJ2-7; no definite D call. The CDR3 has 14 residues. Germline-derived CDR1 and CDR2 are MDHEN and SYDVKM. The DNA of the CDR3 is TGCGCCAGCAGCCAAGTGGCTAGTAGGTTTGAGCAGTACTTC. Translated: CASSQVASRFEQYF.

The rearrangement uses TRBV7-3 and TRBJ2-3; D is unclear. The CDR3 has 13 residues. V lost 7 bases and J 4 bases, leaving 12 bases between the germline ends. Germline assignment: CDR1 SGHTA and CDR2 FQGTGA. The CDR3: CASTTYGSDTQYF. Written as DNA, the CDR3 is TGTGCCAGCACCACCTATGGCTCAGATACGCAGTATTTT. The whole variable domain, remainder taken from reference TRBV7-3 and TRBJ2-3, is GAGVSQTPSNKVTEKGKYVELRCDPISGHTALYWYRQSLGQGPEFLIYFQGTGAADDSGLPNDRFFAVRPEGSVSTLKIQRTERGDSAVYLCASTTYGSDTQYFGPGTRLTVL.

The chain employs TRBV11-2 and TRBJ2-5; D not certain. V lost 2 bases and J 2 bases, leaving 9 bases between the germline ends. Germline CDR1 and CDR2: SGHAT and FQNNGV. The CDR3 length is 14 residues. CDR3 DNA sequence: TGTGCCAGCAGCTTAAGACAAGAACAAGAGACCCAGTACTTC. As protein: CASSLRQEQETQYF.

V is TRBV7-8 and J is TRBJ1-5; no clear D gene. The V end was cut by 2 bases, the J end by 0 bases, with 8 bases between. From germline, CDR1 is SGHVS and CDR2 FQNEAQ. The CDR3 is 15 amino acids. The DNA of the CDR3 is TGTGCCAGCAGCTTACAGGCCCATAGCAATCAGCCCCAGCATTTT. This encodes CASSLQAHSNQPQHF.

The chain is built from TRBV2 and TRBJ1-5; weak D call: TRBD1 (6 bases). Germline lookup yields CDR1 SNHLY and CDR2 FYNNEI. The CDR3 length is 15 residues. Trimming removed 1 base at V and 6 bases at J, with 13 bases between. The CDR3 spells CASSEGQGIPQPQHF. The CDR3 DNA reads TGTGCCAGCAGTGAAGGGCAGGGGATACCTCAGCCCCAGCATTTT.